Listed below are T cell receptor beta chains from one sample, sequenced in a study of shared clonotypes between healthy human individuals. Sequencing was performed with immunoSEQ multiplex PCR; in TCRdb, only in-frame clones are kept and a portion is missing. The top ten hold over 0.12% of the sample, which has more than 2,000,000 clones, 90% to 95% seen once. The sequencing sample was made of naive CD4+ T cells sorted from blood. The receptors here all came from a man between 18 and 35 years old in good health. The CDR3 runs from the conserved cysteine through the conserved F or W. A D gene is named only where the DNA matches it firmly. Clone size is given for some rows only: seen once, a few or many times, or a class if the clone is expanded.

V	D	size	J	DNA	CDR3
TRBV5-5	NA	NA	TRBJ1-5	TGTGCCAGCAGCTTGGATGTTGGGGGGAATCAGCCCCAGCATTTT	CASSLDVGGNQPQHF
TRBV28	NA	NA	TRBJ2-7	TGTGCCAGCAGTTTGACAGGCCCAACCTACGAGCAGTACTTC	CASSLTGPTYEQYF
TRBV9	NA	NA	TRBJ2-7	TGTGCCAGCAGCCCACGGGACGGCGAGTCCTACGAGCAGTACTTC	CASSPRDGESYEQYF
TRBV18	NA	NA	TRBJ2-3	TGTGCCAGCTCACCGTCCGGAAGGGACACAGATACGCAGTATTTT	CASSPSGRDTDTQYF
TRBV19	NA	NA	TRBJ1-4	TGTGCCACCTTAGACAGGCAGTCTTCAACTAATGAAAAACTGTTTTTT	CATLDRQSSTNEKLFF
TRBV4-2	NA	NA	TRBJ1-4	TGTGCCAGCAGCCCAGCTGCAACTAATGAAAAACTGTTTTTT	CASSPAATNEKLFF
TRBV29-1	NA	NA	TRBJ1-5	TGCAGCGTTGGGGCGGGTGATCAGCCCCAGCATTTT	CSVGAGDQPQHF
TRBV21-1	NA	NA	TRBJ2-7	TGTGCCAGCAGCATGGGCGGGACAGGAACCTCCTACGAGCAGTACTTC	CASSMGGTGTSYEQYF
TRBV6-1	TRBD1	NA	TRBJ1-2	TGTGCCAGCAGTGAAGGGCTAGGGGGCGCGTATGGCTACACCTTC	CASSEGLGGAYGYTF
TRBV19	TRBD2	NA	TRBJ2-7	TGTGCCAGTAGTATCCTCGGGACTAGCGGGTACGAGCAGTACTTC	CASSILGTSGYEQYF
TRBV7-2	TRBD2	NA	TRBJ2-5	TGTGCCAGCAGCTCGCCGGGGGGACTACAAGAGACCCAGTACTTC	CASSSPGGLQETQYF
TRBV5-1	NA	NA	TRBJ2-4	TGCGCCAGCAGCTTGGAGGGGTTGGGCATTCAGTACTTC	CASSLEGLGIQYF
TRBV30	TRBD2	once	TRBJ2-7	TGTGCCTGGACGGGGGGAGGCCACGAGCAGTACTTC	CAWTGGGHEQYF